A selection of T cell receptor beta chains follows, all from one sample in a study of cytomegalovirus exposure and HLA in healthy donors. The assay was immunoSEQ multiplex PCR, and TCRdb's table has in-frame clones only and misses some. Of approximately 120,000 clones listed, approximately 78% are singletons. The sequenced sample was PBMCs. The receptors derive from a woman between 25 and 40 years old in good health and CMV-seronegative. Both conserved end residues are part of each CDR3. A D gene is named only where the DNA matches it firmly. Rows give clone size only sometimes, using once, few, many, or a class for an expanded clone.

j_call v_call d_call clone_size cdr3_nt cdr3_aa
TRBJ2-7 TRBV6-6 - - TGTGCCAGCAGCCTGCAGGATGGGCGCGAGCAGTACTTC CASSLQDGREQYF
TRBJ2-1 TRBV18 TRBD2 - TGTGCCAGCTCACCAGGGATGCTAGCGGGAGGCAAAAACAATGAGCAGTTCTTC CASSPGMLAGGKNNEQFF
TRBJ2-5 TRBV6-6 TRBD2 few TGTGCCAGCAGTCCCGGGGGTAGCGGGAGCGGGGAGACCCAGTACTTC CASSPGGSGSGETQYF
TRBJ2-5 TRBV9 - - TGTGCCAGCAGCGCCCCGGGGTACCAAGAGACCCAGTACTTC CASSAPGYQETQYF
TRBJ2-7 TRBV2 - - TGTGCCAGCACTTCCCCGGACAGAACCTACGAGCAGTACTTC CASTSPDRTYEQYF
TRBJ1-1 TRBV27 - once TGTGCCAGCAGTTTACAGGGTGACACTGAAGCTTTCTTT CASSLQGDTEAFF
TRBJ2-7 TRBV4-1 - - TGCGCCAGCAGCCAAGTGGATCTGAGCCCGGGGTCCTACGAGCAGTACTTC CASSQVDLSPGSYEQYF
TRBJ2-3 TRBV5-1 TRBD2 once TGCGCCAGCGCTTGGACTAGCGCTACTAGCACAGATACGCAGTATTTT CASAWTSATSTDTQYF
TRBJ1-3 TRBV2 TRBD1 - TGTGCCAGCAGTGTCTTGGGACAGGCGTTCTCTGGAAACACCATATATTTT CASSVLGQAFSGNTIYF
TRBJ1-2 TRBV30 TRBD1 - TGTGCCTGGGAAGCCCTCGGGACAGCACACACCTTC CAWEALGTAHTF
TRBJ1-1 TRBV4-2 - once TGTGCCAGCAGCCAACACCGTGACACGGCGAACACTGAAGCTTTCTTT CASSQHRDTANTEAFF
TRBJ2-5 TRBV4-2 - - TGTGCCAGCAGCTCTCGCCGGGAAGGCCAAGAGACCCAGTACTTC CASSSRREGQETQYF